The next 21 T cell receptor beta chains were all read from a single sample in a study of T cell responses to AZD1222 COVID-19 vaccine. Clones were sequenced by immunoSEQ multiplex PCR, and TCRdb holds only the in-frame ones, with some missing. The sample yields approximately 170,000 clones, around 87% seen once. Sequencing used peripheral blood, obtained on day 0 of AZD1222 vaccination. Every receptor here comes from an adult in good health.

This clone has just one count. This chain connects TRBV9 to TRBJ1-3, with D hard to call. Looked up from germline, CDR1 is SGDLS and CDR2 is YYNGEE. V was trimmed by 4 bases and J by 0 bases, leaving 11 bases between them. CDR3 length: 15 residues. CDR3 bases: TGTGCCAGCAGCCCCCGGGCATACTCTGGAAACACCATATATTTT. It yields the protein CASSPRAYSGNTIYF.

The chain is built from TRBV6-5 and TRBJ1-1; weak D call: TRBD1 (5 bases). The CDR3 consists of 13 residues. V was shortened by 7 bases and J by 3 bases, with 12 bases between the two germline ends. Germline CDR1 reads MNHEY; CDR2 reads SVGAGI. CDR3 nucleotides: TGTGCCAGCAACGGGGGAGGGGACACTGAAGCTTTCTTT. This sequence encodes CASNGGGDTEAFF.

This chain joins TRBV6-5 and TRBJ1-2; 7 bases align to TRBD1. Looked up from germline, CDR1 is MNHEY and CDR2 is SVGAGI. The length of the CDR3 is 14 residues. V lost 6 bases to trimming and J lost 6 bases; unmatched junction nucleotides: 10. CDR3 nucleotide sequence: TGTGCCAGCAGAAAGACCCGGGACAGAGATGGCTACACCTTC. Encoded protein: CASRKTRDRDGYTF.

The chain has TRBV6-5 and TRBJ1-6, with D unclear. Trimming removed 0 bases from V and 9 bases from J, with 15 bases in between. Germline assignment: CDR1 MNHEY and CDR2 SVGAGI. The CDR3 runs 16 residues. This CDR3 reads CASSYSSTGFVSPLHF. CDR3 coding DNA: TGTGCCAGCAGTTACTCGAGTACGGGTTTTGTTTCACCCCTCCACTTT.

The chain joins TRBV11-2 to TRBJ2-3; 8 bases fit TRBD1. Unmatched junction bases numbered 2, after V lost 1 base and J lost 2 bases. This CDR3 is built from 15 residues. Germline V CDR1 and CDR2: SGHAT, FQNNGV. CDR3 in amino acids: CASSLGTGTTDTQYF. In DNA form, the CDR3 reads TGTGCCAGCAGCTTAGGGACAGGGACCACAGATACGCAGTATTTT. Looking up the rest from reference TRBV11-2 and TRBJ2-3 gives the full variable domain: EAGVAQSPRYKIIEKRQSVAFWCNPISGHATLYWYQQILGQGPKLLIQFQNNGVVDDSQLPKDRFSAERLKGVDSTLKIQPAKLEDSAVYLCASSLGTGTTDTQYFGPGTRLTVL.

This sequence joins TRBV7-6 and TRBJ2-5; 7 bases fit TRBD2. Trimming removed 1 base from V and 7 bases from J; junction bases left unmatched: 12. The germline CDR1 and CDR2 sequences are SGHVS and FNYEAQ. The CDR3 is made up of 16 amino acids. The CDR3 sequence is CASSLGGGGTVATQYF. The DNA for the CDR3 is TGTGCCAGCAGCTTAGGGGGCGGGGGAACCGTGGCGACCCAGTACTTC.

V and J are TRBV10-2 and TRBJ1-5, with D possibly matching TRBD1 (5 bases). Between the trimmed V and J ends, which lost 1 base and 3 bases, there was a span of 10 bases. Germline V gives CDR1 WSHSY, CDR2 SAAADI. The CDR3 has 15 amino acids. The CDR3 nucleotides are TGCGCCAGCAGTGAGTTGACAGAGCCCAATCAGCCCCAGCATTTT. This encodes CASSELTEPNQPQHF.

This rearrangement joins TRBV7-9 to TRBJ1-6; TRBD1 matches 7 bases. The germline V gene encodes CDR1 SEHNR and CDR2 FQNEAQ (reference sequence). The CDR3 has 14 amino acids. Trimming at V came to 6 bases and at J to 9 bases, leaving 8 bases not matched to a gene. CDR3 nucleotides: TGTGCCAGCAGTAGACAGGGAGTAGGTTCACCCCTCCACTTT. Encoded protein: CASSRQGVGSPLHF.

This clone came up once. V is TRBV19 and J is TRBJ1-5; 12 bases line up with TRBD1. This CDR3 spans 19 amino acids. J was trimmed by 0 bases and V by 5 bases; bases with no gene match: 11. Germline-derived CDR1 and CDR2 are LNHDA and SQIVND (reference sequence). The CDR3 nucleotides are TGTGCCAGTAGTTGGGACAGGGGGCAGCGGGTGTATAGCAATCAGCCCCAGCATTTT. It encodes CASSWDRGQRVYSNQPQHF.

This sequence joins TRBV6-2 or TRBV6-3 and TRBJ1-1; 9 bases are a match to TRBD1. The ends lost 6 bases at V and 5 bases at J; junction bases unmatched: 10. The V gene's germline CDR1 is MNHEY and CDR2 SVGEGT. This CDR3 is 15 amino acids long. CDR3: CASSTNPTGGTEAFF. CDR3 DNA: TGTGCCAGCAGCACAAACCCGACAGGGGGGACTGAAGCTTTCTTT.

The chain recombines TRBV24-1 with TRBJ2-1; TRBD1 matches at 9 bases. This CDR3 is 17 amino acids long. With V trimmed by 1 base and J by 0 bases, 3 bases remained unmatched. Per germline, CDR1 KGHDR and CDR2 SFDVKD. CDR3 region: CATSDLGTGSSYNEQFF. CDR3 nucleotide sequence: TGTGCCACCAGTGATTTAGGGACAGGGAGCTCCTACAATGAGCAGTTCTTC.

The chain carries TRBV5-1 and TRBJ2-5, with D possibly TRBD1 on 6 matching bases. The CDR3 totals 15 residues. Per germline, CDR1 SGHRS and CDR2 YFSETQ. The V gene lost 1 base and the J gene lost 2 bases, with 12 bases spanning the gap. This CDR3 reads CASSLLPGVQETQYF. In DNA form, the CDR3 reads TGCGCCAGCAGCTTGTTGCCAGGGGTACAAGAGACCCAGTACTTC. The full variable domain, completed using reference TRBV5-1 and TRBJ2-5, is KAGVTQTPRYLIKTRGQQVTLSCSPISGHRSVSWYQQTPGQGLQFLFEYFSETQRNKGNFPGRFSGRQFSNSRSEMNVSTLELGDSALYLCASSLLPGVQETQYFGPGTRLLVL.

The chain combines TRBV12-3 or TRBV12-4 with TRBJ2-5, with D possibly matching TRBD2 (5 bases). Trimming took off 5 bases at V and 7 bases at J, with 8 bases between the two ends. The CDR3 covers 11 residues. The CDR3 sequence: CASSREGTQYF. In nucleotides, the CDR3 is TGTGCCAGCAGTAGAGAGGGGACCCAGTACTTC.

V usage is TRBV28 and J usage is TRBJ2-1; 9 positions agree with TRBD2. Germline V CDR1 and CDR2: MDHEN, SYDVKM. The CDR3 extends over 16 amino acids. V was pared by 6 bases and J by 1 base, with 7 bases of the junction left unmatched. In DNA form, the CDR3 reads TGTGCCAGCAGCTCCTTAGCGGGGGATTCCTACAATGAGCAGTTCTTC. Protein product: CASSSLAGDSYNEQFF.

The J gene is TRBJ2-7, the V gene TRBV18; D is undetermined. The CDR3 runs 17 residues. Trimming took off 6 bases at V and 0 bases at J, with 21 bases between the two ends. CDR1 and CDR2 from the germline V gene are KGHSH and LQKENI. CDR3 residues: CASSLRTGRMSSYEQYV. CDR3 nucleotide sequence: TGTGCCAGCTCTCTCCGGACGGGCAGAATGAGCTCCTACGAGCAGTACGTC.

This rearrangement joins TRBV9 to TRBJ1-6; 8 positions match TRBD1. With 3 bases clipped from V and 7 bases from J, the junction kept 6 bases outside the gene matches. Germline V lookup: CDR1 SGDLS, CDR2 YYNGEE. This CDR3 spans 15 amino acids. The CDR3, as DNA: TGTGCCAGCAGCGGCAAACAGGGGGGGAATTCACCCCTCCACTTT. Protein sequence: CASSGKQGGNSPLHF.

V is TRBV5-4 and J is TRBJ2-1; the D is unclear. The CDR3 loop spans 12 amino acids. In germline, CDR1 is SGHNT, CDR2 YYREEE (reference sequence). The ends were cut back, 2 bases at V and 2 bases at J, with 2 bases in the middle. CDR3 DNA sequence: TGTGCCAGCAGCTTTCCCTACAATGAGCAGTTCTTC. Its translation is CASSFPYNEQFF.

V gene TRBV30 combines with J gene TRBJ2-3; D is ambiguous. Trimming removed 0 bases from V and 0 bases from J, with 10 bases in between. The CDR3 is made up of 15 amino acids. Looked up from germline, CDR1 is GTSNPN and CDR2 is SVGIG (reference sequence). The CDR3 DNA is TGTGCCTGGAGTGTACTGGGTATAAGCACAGATACGCAGTATTTT. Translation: CAWSVLGISTDTQYF.

The CDR3 sequence: CASSFSSTEAFF. The CDR3 coding sequence is TGTGCCAGCAGTTTTTCCAGCACTGAAGCTTTCTTT. The chain joins TRBV12-3 or TRBV12-4 to TRBJ1-1; no firm D call. Trimming removed 3 bases at V and 4 bases at J, with 6 bases between. The CDR3 covers 12 residues.

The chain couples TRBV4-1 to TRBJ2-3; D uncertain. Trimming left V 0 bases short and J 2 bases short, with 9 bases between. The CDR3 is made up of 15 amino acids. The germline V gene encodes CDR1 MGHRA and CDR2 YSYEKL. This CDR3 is CASSQDIGNTDTQYF. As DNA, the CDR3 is TGCGCCAGCAGCCAAGATATTGGGAACACAGATACGCAGTATTTT.

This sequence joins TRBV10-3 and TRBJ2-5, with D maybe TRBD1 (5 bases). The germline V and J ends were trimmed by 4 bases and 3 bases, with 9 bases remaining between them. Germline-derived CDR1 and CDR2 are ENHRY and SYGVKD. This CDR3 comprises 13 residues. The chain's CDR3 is CAISVVREETQYF. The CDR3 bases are TGTGCCATCAGTGTTGTCAGGGAAGAGACCCAGTACTTC.